The clone carrying this T cell receptor beta chain has more than one count but fewer than ten. Its antigen remains unknown. CD4+ T cells that had been cultured provided DNA sequenced with the Oncomine TCR Beta short-read assay. From CD4+ T cells that had been cultured, genomic DNA was extracted. TCRdb re-analysed the PCR reads in MiXCR, keeping a single row per CDR3 protein. The sample carries fewer than 15,000 distinct CDR3 sequences, about two fifths recorded once. This sample's treatment: 10-day PBMC culture with coronavirus spike peptide pools or control peptides (ViraFEST assay). ViraFEST used peptide pools to expand antigen-specific T cells and subsequently sequenced their TCRs. This sample stems from a study of vaccination and CD4 T cells after COVID-19. The CDR3 totals 13 residues. CDR1 is GTSNPN and CDR2 is SVGIG in the germline V gene (reference sequence). The germline V and J ends were trimmed by 0 bases and 2 bases, with 7 bases remaining between them.

Study outcomes and limitations: Median SARS-CoV-2-reactive clonotypes rose from approximately 21 to 38, not significantly.

The specimen was CD4+ T cells from blood, cultured in vitro, collected after SARS-CoV-2 vaccination. This TCR derives from a human donor who had recovered from COVID-19. This chain joins TRBV30 and TRBJ1-1; unclear D gene. The CDR3 loop is CAWSVEGNTEAFF. DNA for the CDR3: TGTGCCTGGAGTGTAGAGGGTAACACTGAAGCTTTCTTT.